Listed here are 8 T cell receptor beta chains from one sample, sequenced in a study of human T cells and chemical hapten exposure. A single record per CDR3 protein comes from TCRdb applying MiXCR to the RACE reads. Of about 71,000 distinct CDR3 sequences in the sample, 9.8% were seen once. Described time point: patch test 1, 2 weeks after DPC sensitization. The treatment here: therapeutic diphenylcyclopropenone sensitization with weekly scalp DPC. The source was whole blood, collected in connection with sensitization to the hapten diphenylcyclopropenone (DPC). These receptors originate from a woman aged 40 to 55 with alopecia areata. Some clones in this sample may be carry-over from other donors' samples.

This clonotype has at least ten counts. This chain joins TRBV24-1 and TRBJ2-7; D might be TRBD1 (6 bases). The germline V and J ends were trimmed by 2 bases and 4 bases, with 17 bases remaining between them. The CDR3 totals 16 residues. Germline V gives CDR1 KGHDR, CDR2 SFDVKD. CDR3 in DNA: TGTGCCACCAGTGATTGGTCTCAGGGGTTGTGGTACGAGCAGTACTTC. Translated: CATSDWSQGLWYEQYF.

This clonotype occurred many times. This chain connects TRBV6-5 to TRBJ2-2; no definite D call. CDR1 is MNHEY and CDR2 is SVGAGI in the germline V gene. Trimming shortened V by 6 bases and J by 6 bases, and 11 bases separated the two germline ends. This CDR3 contains 13 residues. CDR3 region: CASSRSRAGELFF. The CDR3 DNA sequence: TGTGCCAGCAGCCGCTCGAGAGCCGGGGAGCTGTTTTTT.

Points on this clonotype: Given a much more abundant clone one base away, this may be a read error. This chain joins TRBV7-8 and TRBJ2-1, with 7 bases fitting TRBD1. V trimming: 5 bases; J trimming: 12 bases; junction bases outside the gene matches: 13. Germline lookup yields CDR1 SGHVS and CDR2 FQNEAQ. The CDR3 loop spans 14 amino acids. The chain's CDR3 is CASSPGQVFGVQFF. In nucleotides, the CDR3 is TGTGCCAGCAGCCCAGGACAGGTATTCGGTGTGCAGTTCTTC.

This clonotype was detected ten times or more. This chain's CDR3 is CAISEWDKGNGYTF. The CDR3 nucleotides read TGTGCCATCAGTGAGTGGGACAAGGGGAATGGCTACACCTTC. The V and J genes are TRBV10-3 and TRBJ1-2; possibly TRBD1 for D (6 bases). In germline, CDR1 is ENHRY, CDR2 SYGVKD. Trimming stripped 1 base from V and 6 bases from J, with 12 bases between. The CDR3 totals 14 residues.

The chain couples TRBV7-9 to TRBJ1-2; the D gene is possibly TRBD1 (5 bases). The CDR3 length is 16 residues. V shed 5 bases and J shed 8 bases, with 24 bases lying between them. From germline, CDR1 is SEHNR and CDR2 FQNEAQ (reference sequence). The CDR3 nucleotides are TGTGCCAGCAGCCACCAACTAGCTTTTGGGGGATACGGCTACACCTTC. Translated, it gives CASSHQLAFGGYGYTF.

The chain joins TRBV6-1 to TRBJ1-2; 10 bases are shared with TRBD1. CDR1 MNHNS and CDR2 SASEGT come from the germline V gene. J was trimmed by 2 bases and V by 8 bases; bases with no gene match: 8. CDR3 length: 15 residues. CDR3 residues: CASVDRGLQNYGYTF. The CDR3, as DNA: TGTGCCAGCGTCGACAGGGGGCTTCAAAACTATGGCTACACCTTC.

This clonotype was observed at least ten times. This chain joins TRBV28 and TRBJ1-4; 11 bases fit TRBD1. V gave up 6 bases and J gave up 8 bases; unmatched junction bases: 11. CDR3 length: 16 amino acids. CDR1 MDHEN and CDR2 SYDVKM come from the germline V gene. CDR3 coding DNA: TGTGCCAGCAGGACCTGGACAGGGGGCTTAGGAGAAAAACTGTTTTTT. Residues: CASRTWTGGLGEKLFF.

This clonotype appeared many times. The chain joins TRBV14 to TRBJ2-6; D remains ambiguous. CDR1 and CDR2 (germline): SGHDN, FVKESK. The ends were cut back, 0 bases at V and 2 bases at J, with 5 bases in the middle. The CDR3 extends over 15 amino acids. The CDR3 here is CASSQEFPGANVLTF. CDR3 bases: TGTGCCAGCAGCCAAGAGTTCCCTGGGGCCAACGTCCTGACTTTC.